This paragraph reports one TCR beta chain. UMIs were attached via template switching, each with a 6-nucleotide sample barcode. TCRdb reprocessed the 5' RACE reads, keeping one entry per CDR3 protein, no DNA. Its listing shows tens of thousands of distinct CDR3 sequences. This sample was included in a study of monozygotic twins with inflammatory bowel disease. CDR3 size: 14 residues. Germline loops: CDR1 MRHNA, CDR2 SNTAGT. The source is a human donor with ulcerative colitis or Crohn's disease, or a healthy co-twin of an affected twin (not recorded which). The J gene is TRBJ2-3, the V gene TRBV6-4; checking the TCRdb D call of TRBD1 is not possible without DNA. Sequences were obtained from blood. The CDR3 loop is CASSDSLGADTQYF.